This TCR beta chain was sequenced during a study of control samples from healthy donors and cancer patients. Generated by immunoSEQ multiplex PCR, the TCRdb table keeps only in-frame clones and is missing some. Of fewer than 15,000 clones listed, roughly 94% are singletons. CDR1 and CDR2 (germline): SGHAT, FQNNGV. V was cut by 6 bases and J by 5 bases, with 16 bases left in between. The length of the CDR3 is 15 residues. The specimen was PBMCs. The chain is built from TRBV11-2 and TRBJ1-4; D might be TRBD1 (6 bases). This receptor was taken from a man aged 65 to 79 with head and neck cancer. The CDR3 loop is CASSPRGRQNEKLFF. The CDR3 nucleotides are TGTGCCAGCAGTCCCCGGGGGCGTCAAAATGAAAAACTGTTTTTT.